The clone carrying this T cell receptor (beta chain) was found once. Each CDR3 protein gets one entry after TCRdb re-called the PCR reads with MiXCR. The sample holds 7,000 to 8,500 distinct CDR3 sequences; about two fifths are singletons and the top ten take around 14%. This sample was included in a study of immune characterization of retroperitoneal liposarcoma. This CDR3 is built from 13 residues. CDR1 is MNHGY and CDR2 is SAAAGT in the germline V gene. The TCR sequence derives from a male donor with retroperitoneal liposarcoma. The rearrangement links TRBV6-8 to TRBJ2-1, with D perhaps TRBD2 (5 bases). The DNA end is a closer match to TRBJ2-7, so the J assignment may be wrong. The sequencing sample was made of tumor tissue. The CDR3 DNA reads TGTGCCAGCAGTTACGGCGGGCTTTACGAGCAGTACTTC. This gives the protein CASSYGGLYEQYF.